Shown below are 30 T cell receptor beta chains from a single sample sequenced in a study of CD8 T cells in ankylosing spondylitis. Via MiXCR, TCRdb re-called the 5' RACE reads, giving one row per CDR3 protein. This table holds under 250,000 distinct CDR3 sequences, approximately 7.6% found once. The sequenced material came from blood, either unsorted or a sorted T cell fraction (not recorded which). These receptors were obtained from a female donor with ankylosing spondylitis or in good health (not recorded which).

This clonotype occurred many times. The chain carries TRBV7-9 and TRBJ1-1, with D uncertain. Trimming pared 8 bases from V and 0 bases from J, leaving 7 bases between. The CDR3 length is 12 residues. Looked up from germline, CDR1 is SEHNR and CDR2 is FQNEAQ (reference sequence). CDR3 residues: CASSPLNTEAFF. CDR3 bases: TGTGCCAGCTCACCACTGAACACTGAAGCTTTCTTT.

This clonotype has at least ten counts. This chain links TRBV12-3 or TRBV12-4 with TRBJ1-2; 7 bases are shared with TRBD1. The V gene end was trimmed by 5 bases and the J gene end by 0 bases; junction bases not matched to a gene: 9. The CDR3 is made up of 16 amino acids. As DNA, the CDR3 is TGTGCCAGCAGTCACCCAGGGGGATCTCCTAACTATGGCTACACCTTC. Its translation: CASSHPGGSPNYGYTF.

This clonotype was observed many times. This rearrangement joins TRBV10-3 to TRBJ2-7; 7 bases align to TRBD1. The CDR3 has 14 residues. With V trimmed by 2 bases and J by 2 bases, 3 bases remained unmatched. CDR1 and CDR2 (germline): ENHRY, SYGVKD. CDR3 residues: CAISERQGTYEQYF. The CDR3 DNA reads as TGTGCCATCAGTGAGAGACAGGGTACCTACGAGCAGTACTTC.

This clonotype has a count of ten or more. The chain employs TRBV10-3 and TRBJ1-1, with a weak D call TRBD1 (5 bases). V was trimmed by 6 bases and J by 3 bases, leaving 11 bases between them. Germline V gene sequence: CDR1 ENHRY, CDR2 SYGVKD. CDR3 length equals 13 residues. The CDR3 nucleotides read TGTGCCATCAGCGGGGGTGAGGACACTGAAGCTTTCTTT. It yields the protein CAISGGEDTEAFF.

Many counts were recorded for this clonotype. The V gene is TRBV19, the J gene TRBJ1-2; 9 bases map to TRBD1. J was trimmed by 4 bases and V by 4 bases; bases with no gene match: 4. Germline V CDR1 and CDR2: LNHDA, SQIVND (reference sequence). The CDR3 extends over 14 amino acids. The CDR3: CASSNRDRVYGYTF. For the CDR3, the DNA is TGTGCCAGTAGTAACCGGGACAGGGTCTATGGCTACACCTTC.

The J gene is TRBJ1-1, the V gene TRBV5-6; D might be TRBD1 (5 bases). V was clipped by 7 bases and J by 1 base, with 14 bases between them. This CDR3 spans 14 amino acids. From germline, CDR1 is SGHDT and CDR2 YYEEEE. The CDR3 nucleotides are TGTGCCAGCGCCCGCGGGGGAAGGAACACTGAAGCTTTCTTT. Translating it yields CASARGGRNTEAFF. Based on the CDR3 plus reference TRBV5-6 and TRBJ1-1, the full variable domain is DAGVTQSPTHLIKTRGQQVTLRCSPKSGHDTVSWYQQALGQGPQFIFQYYEEEERQRGNFPDRFSGHQFPNYSSELNVNALLLGDSALYLCASARGGRNTEAFFGQGTRLTVV.

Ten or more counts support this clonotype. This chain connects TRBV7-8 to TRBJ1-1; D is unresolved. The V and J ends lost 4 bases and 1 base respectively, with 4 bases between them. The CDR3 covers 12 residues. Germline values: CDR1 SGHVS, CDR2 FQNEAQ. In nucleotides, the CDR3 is TGTGCCAGCAGCTCAGCGAACACTGAAGCTTTCTTT. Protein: CASSSANTEAFF.

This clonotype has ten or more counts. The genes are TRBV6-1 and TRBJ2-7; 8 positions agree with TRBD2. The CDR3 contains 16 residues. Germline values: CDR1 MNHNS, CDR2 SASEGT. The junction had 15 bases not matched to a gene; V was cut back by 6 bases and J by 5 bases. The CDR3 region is CASRPPTSGSRNEQYF. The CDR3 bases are TGTGCCAGCAGGCCCCCCACCAGCGGGAGTAGGAACGAGCAGTACTTC.

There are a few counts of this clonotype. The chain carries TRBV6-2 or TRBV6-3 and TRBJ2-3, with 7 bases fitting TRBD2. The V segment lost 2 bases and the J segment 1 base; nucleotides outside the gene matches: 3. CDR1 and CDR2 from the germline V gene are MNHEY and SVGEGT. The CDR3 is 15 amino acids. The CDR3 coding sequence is TGTGCCAGCAGTTACGGCGGGAGCGGCACAGATACGCAGTATTTT. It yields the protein CASSYGGSGTDTQYF.

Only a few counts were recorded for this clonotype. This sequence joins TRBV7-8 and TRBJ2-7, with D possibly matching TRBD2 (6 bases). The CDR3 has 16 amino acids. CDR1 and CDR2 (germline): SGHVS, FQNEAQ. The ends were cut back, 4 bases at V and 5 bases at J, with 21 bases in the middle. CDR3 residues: CASSSYSGYGGDEQYF. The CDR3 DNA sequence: TGTGCCAGCAGCTCATACAGCGGGTATGGTGGAGACGAGCAGTACTTC.

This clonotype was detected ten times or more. This chain's CDR3 is CAISDQGQGMAYEQYF. The CDR3 DNA reads TGTGCCATCAGTGACCAGGGACAGGGGATGGCCTACGAGCAGTACTTC. This chain connects TRBV10-3 to TRBJ2-7; 10 bases fit TRBD1. Germline CDR1 and CDR2: ENHRY and SYGVKD. The CDR3 contains 16 residues. J lost 2 bases, V lost 3 bases, and 7 bases had no gene match.

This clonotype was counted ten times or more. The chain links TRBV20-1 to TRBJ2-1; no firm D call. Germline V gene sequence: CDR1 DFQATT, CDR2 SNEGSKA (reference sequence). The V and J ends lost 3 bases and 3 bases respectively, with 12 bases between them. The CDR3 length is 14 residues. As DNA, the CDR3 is TGCAGTGCTAGGAGTCTGATTATCTACAATGAGCAGTTCTTC. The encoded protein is CSARSLIIYNEQFF.

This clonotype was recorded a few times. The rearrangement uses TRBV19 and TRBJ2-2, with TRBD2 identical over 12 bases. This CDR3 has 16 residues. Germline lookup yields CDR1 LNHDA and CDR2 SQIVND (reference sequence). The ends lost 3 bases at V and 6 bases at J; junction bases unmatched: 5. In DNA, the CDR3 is TGTGCCAGTAGTATTTCTAGCGGGAGGGCCTCCGGGGAGCTGTTTTTT. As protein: CASSISSGRASGELFF.

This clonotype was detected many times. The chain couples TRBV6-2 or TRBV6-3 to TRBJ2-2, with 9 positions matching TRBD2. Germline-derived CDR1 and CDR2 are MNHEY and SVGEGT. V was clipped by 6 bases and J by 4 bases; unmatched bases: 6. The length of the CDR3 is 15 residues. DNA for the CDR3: TGTGCCAGCAGCCGACTAGCGGCCCCCACCGGGGAGCTGTTTTTT. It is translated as CASSRLAAPTGELFF.

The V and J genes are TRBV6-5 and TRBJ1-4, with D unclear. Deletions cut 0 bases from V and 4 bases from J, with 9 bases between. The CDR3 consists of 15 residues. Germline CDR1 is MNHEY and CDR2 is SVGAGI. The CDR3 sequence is CASSYSVNSNEKLFF. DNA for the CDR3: TGTGCCAGCAGTTACTCGGTAAACAGTAATGAAAAACTGTTTTTT.

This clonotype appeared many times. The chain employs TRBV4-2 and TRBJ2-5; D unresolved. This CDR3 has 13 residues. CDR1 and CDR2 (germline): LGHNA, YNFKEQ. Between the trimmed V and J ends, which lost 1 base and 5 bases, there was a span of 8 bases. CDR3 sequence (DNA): TGTGCCAGCAGCCAAGGTCTTACGGAGACCCAGTACTTC. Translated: CASSQGLTETQYF.

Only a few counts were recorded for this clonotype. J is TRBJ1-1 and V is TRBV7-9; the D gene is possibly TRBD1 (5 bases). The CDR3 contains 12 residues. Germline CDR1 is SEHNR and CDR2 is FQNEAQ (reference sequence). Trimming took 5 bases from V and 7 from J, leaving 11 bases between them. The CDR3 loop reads CASSQRTHEAFF. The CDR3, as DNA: TGTGCCAGCAGCCAAAGGACACATGAAGCTTTCTTT.

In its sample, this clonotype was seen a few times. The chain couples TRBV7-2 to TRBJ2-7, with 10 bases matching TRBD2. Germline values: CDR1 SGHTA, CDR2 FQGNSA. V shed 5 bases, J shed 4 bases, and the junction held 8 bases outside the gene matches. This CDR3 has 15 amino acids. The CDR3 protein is CASSPRTSGRYEQYF. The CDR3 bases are TGTGCCAGCAGCCCCCGGACTAGCGGAAGGTACGAGCAGTACTTC.

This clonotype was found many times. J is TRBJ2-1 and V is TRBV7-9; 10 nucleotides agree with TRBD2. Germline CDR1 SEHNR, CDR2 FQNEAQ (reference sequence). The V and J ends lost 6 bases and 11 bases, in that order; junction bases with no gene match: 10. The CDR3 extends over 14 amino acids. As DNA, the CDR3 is TGTGCCAGCAGAGGACTAGCGGAGGGAGGGAAGCAGTTCTTC. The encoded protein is CASRGLAEGGKQFF.

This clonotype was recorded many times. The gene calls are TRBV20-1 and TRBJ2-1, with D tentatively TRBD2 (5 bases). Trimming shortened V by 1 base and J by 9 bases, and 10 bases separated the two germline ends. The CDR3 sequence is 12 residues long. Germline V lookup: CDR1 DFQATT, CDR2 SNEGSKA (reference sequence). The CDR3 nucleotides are TGCAGTGCTAGAGTAGGTGGAGGTGAGCAGTTCTTC. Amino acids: CSARVGGGEQFF.

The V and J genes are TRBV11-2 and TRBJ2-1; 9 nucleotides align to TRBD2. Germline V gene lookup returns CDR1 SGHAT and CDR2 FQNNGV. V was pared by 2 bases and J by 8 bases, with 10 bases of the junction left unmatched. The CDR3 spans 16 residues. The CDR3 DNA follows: TGTGCCAGCAGCTTATGGTCCGGGACTAGCTTTTATGAGCAGTTCTTC. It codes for CASSLWSGTSFYEQFF.

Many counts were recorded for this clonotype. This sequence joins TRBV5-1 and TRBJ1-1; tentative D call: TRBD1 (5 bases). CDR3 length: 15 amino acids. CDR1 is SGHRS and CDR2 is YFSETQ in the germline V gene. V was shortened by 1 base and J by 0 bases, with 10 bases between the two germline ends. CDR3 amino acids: CASSLLGTVNTEAFF. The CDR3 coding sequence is TGCGCCAGCAGCTTGTTGGGGACGGTGAACACTGAAGCTTTCTTT.

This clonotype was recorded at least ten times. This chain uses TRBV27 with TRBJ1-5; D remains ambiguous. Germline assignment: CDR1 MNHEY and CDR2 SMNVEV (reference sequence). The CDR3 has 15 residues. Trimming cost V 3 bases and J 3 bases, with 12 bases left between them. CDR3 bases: TGTGCCAGCAGTTTGAGAGTGGGATTCAATCAGCCCCAGCATTTT. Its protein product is CASSLRVGFNQPQHF.

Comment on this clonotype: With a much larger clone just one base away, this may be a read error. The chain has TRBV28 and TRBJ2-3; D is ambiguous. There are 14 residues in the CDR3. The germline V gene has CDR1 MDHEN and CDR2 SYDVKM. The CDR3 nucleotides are TGTGCCAGCGGTCAGACAACCTTCACAGATACGCAGTGTTTT. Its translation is CASGQTTFTDTQCF.

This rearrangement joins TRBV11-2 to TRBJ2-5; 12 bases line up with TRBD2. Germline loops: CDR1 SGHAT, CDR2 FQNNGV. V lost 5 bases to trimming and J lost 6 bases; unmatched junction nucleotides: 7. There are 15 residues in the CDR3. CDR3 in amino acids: CASSRLAGERKTQYF. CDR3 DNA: TGTGCCAGCAGCAGACTAGCGGGAGAGAGAAAGACCCAGTACTTC.

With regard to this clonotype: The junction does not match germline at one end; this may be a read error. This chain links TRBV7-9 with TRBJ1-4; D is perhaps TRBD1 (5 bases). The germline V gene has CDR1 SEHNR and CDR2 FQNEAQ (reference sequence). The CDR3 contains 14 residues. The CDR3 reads CVSSKRQPNEKLFF. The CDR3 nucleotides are TGTGTCAGCAGCAAGAGACAGCCTAATGAAAAACTGTTTTTT.

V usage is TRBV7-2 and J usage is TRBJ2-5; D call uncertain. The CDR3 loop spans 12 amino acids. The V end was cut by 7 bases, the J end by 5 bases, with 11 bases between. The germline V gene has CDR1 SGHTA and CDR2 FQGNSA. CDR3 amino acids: CASTAGGETQYF. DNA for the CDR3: TGTGCCAGCACAGCCGGCGGTGAGACCCAGTACTTC.

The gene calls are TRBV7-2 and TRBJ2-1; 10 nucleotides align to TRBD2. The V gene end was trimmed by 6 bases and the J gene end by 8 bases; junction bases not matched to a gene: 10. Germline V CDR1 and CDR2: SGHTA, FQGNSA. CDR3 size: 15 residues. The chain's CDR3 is CASSPCGTSVYEQFF. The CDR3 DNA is TGTGCCAGCAGTCCCTGCGGGACTAGCGTGTATGAGCAGTTCTTC.

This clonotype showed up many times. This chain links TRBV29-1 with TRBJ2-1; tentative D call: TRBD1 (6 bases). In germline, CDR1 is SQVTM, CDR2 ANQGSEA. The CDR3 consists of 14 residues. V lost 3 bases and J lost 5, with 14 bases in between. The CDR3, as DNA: TGCAGCGTTGAGGGGCAGGGGAAAGACAATGAGCAGTTCTTC. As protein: CSVEGQGKDNEQFF.

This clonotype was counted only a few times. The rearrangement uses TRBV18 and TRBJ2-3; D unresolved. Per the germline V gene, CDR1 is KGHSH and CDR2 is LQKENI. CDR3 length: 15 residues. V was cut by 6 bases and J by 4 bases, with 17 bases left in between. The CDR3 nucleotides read TGTGCCAGCTCGCCGGGTCCGGATGTTCCAGATACGCAGTATTTT. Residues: CASSPGPDVPDTQYF.